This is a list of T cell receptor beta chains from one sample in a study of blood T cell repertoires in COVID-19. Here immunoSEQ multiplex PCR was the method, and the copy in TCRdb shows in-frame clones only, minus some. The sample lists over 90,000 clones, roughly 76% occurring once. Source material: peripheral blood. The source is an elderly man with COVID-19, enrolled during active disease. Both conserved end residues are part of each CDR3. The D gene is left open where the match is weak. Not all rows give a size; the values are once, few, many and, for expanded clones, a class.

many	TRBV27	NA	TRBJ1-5	CASSLDRPSNQPQHF	TGTGCCAGCAGTTTGGACAGACCTAGCAATCAGCCCCAGCATTTT
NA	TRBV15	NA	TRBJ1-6	CATSSRSGNNSPLHF	TGTGCCACCAGCAGTCGGAGCGGCAATAATTCACCCCTCCACTTT
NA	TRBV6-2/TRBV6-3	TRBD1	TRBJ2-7	CASSPRTGISYEQYF	TGTGCCAGCAGTCCCAGGACAGGGATTTCCTACGAGCAGTACTTC
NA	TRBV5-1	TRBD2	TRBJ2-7	CASSPREGGGEQYF	TGCGCCAGCAGCCCAAGGGAAGGCGGGGGCGAGCAGTACTTC
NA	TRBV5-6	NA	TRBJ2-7	CASSGRGSFSYEQYF	TGTGCCAGCAGCGGTAGAGGCTCTTTCTCCTACGAGCAGTACTTC
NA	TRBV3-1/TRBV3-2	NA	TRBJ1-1	CASGPGGYTEAFF	TGTGCCAGCGGACCGGGGGGCTACACTGAAGCTTTCTTT
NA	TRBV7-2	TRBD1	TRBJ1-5	CASSLRTGDNQPQHF	TGTGCCAGCAGCTTAAGGACAGGAGACAATCAGCCCCAGCATTTT
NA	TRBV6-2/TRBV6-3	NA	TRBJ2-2	CASSYSGLQNTGELFF	TGTGCCAGCAGTTACTCGGGACTTCAGAACACCGGGGAGCTGTTTTTT
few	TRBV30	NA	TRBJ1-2	CAWKFQAGNYGYTF	TGTGCCTGGAAATTCCAGGCAGGGAACTATGGCTACACCTTC
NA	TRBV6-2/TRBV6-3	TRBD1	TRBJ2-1	CASSYSQTGTNSQFF	TGTGCCAGCAGTTACTCCCAGACAGGGACGAATTCGCAGTTCTTC
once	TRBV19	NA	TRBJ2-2	CASSIGTNTGELFF	TGTGCCAGTAGTATCGGGACGAACACCGGGGAGCTGTTTTTT
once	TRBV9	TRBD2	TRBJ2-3	CASSEISGIVSDTQYF	TGTGCCAGCAGCGAAATTAGCGGGATTGTATCCGATACGCAGTATTTT
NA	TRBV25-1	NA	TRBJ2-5	CASSEYRARVGETQYF	TGTGCCAGCAGTGAATATAGGGCCAGGGTGGGGGAGACCCAGTACTTC
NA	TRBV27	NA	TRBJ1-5	CASSPRISSGGPYQPQHF	TGTGCCAGCAGTCCCCGAATAAGTAGTGGGGGCCCCTATCAGCCCCAGCATTTT
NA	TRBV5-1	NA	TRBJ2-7	CASSSQGLNEQYF	TGCGCCAGCAGCTCCCAGGGACTGAACGAGCAGTACTTC
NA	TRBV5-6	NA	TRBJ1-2	CASSLSRNGYTF	TGTGCCAGCAGCTTGTCGCGTAATGGCTACACCTTC
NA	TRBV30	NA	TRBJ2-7	CAWSVRIPGEQYF	TGTGCCTGGAGTGTACGAATTCCGGGGGAGCAGTACTTC
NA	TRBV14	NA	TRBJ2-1	CASSQDTYSYNEQFF	TGTGCCAGCAGCCAAGATACTTATTCCTACAATGAGCAGTTCTTC
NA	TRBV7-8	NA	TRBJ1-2	CASSLASTGRVGYGYTF	TGTGCCAGCAGCTTAGCTTCAACTGGCAGGGTGGGCTATGGCTACACCTTC
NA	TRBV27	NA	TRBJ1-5	CASSSQGSGQPQHF	TGTGCCAGCAGTTCCCAGGGGTCAGGACAGCCCCAGCATTTT
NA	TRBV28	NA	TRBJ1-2	CASSKQGGGYTF	TGTGCCAGCAGCAAACAGGGAGGGGGCTACACCTTC
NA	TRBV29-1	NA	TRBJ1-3	CSVGGSSGNTIYF	TGCAGCGTGGGGGGTTCCTCTGGAAACACCATATATTTT
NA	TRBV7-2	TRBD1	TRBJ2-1	CASSLGGQARSYNEQFF	TGTGCCAGCAGCTTAGGTGGACAGGCTCGCTCCTACAATGAGCAGTTCTTC
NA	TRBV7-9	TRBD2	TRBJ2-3	CASSPGLASTDTQYF	TGTGCCAGCAGCCCGGGACTAGCAAGCACAGATACGCAGTATTTT
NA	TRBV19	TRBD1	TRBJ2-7	CASSRGQGISEQYF	TGTGCCAGTAGTAGGGGACAGGGTATCTCCGAGCAGTACTTC
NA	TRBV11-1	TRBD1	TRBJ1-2	CASSGGQGTYGYTF	TGTGCCAGCAGCGGCGGACAGGGGACCTATGGCTACACCTTC
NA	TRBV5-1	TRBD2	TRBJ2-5	CASSLVAGGQETQYF	TGCGCCAGCAGCTTAGTGGCGGGGGGGCAAGAGACCCAGTACTTC
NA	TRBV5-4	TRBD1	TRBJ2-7	CASSLKVRDSPYEQYF	TGTGCCAGCAGCTTGAAGGTCCGGGACAGCCCCTACGAGCAGTACTTC